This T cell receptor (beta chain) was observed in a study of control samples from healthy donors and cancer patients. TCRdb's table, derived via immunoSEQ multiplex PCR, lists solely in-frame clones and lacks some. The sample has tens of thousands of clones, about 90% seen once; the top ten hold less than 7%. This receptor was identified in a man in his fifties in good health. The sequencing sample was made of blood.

This chain's CDR3 is CASSLSAGQGETQHF. CDR3 nucleotide sequence: TGTGCCAGCAGCCTAAGTGCGGGACAGGGAGAAACCCAGCATTTT. J is TRBJ1-5 and V is TRBV5-5, with 9 bases identical to TRBD1. This CDR3 has 15 residues. In germline, CDR1 is SGHKS, CDR2 YYEKEE (reference sequence). Trimming removed 4 bases from V and 11 bases from J; junction bases left unmatched: 13.